Listed here is a single TCR beta chain. Assay used: immunoSEQ multiplex PCR; TCRdb lists only in-frame clones, some missing. The table has 70,000 to 100,000 clones, roughly 93% seen once. These data originate in a study of T cell changes during pregnancy in multiple sclerosis. The length of the CDR3 is 15 residues. The V gene's germline CDR1 is KGHSH and CDR2 LQKENI. Trimming left V 4 bases short and J 3 bases short, with 13 bases between. The chain employs TRBV18 and TRBJ1-5; D possibly corresponds to TRBD1 (5 bases). This sequence was found in a female donor in good health, enrolled as a control in a pregnancy study. This sample comprised peripheral blood, obtained in the third trimester of pregnancy. The CDR3 DNA reads as TGTGCCAGCTCACTGAATCAGGGTCTCAATCAGCCCCAGCATTTT. Protein: CASSLNQGLNQPQHF.